This TCR beta chain was recorded in a study of blood T cell repertoires in COVID-19. Study information: T cells, B-cell-depleted T cells, or PBMCs provided the cDNA or gDNA that served as material.

In the study's own analysis: Estimation of nucleated cell counts relied on the amplification of reference gene primers. The method was immunoSEQ multiplex PCR; TCRdb's version includes in-frame clones alone and lacks a portion of them. V and J calls and clone size are as listed in that table; D and trimming were resolved from the DNA. The table has approximately 170,000 clones, about 89% seen once. This clone was detected only once. This TCR derives from a man in his 70s with acute or convalescent COVID-19. The material sequenced was peripheral blood.

The CDR3 DNA is TGTGCCAGCAGCTTACCCGGGGGAGGCACAGATACGCAGTATTTT. This translates into CASSLPGGGTDTQYF. The chain combines TRBV7-3 with TRBJ2-3, with D perhaps matching TRBD2 (6 bases). V was cut by 2 bases and J by 1 base, with 10 bases left in between. Germline lookup yields CDR1 SGHTA and CDR2 FQGTGA. This CDR3 has 15 amino acids.